This TCR beta chain was found in a study of blood T cells in healthy people across ages. Findings and limits, study-wide: Changes in expanded clonotypes were possibly confounded, as the CMV status of donors was unknown. Roughly linear age-related decline in beta diversity appeared, significant by age 40.

Then a second PCR, running roughly 7 to 11 cycles, was carried out with a sample-barcoded 5' primer and a J-beta primer mix. Each TCR beta cDNA got a 12-nucleotide random molecular identifier. Using its own MiXCR run on the 5' RACE reads, TCRdb lists one record per CDR3 protein. The table has nearly 1 million distinct CDR3 sequences, about 51% seen once. Every sample had a minimum of 6 million PBMCs isolated. The CDR3 loop spans 15 amino acids. Germline lookup yields CDR1 LGHDT and CDR2 YNNKEL (reference sequence). Trimming cost V 1 base and J 0 bases, with 9 bases left between them. Regarding this clonotype: Antigen specificity is unknown.

The sample was blood. This receptor was identified in a woman aged 60 to 75 in good health. This chain links TRBV3-1 with TRBJ1-2, with D perhaps matching TRBD1 (5 bases). CDR3 DNA sequence: TGTGCCAGCAGCCAAGGGGGGGTGACTAACTATGGCTACACCTTC. Its protein is CASSQGGVTNYGYTF.